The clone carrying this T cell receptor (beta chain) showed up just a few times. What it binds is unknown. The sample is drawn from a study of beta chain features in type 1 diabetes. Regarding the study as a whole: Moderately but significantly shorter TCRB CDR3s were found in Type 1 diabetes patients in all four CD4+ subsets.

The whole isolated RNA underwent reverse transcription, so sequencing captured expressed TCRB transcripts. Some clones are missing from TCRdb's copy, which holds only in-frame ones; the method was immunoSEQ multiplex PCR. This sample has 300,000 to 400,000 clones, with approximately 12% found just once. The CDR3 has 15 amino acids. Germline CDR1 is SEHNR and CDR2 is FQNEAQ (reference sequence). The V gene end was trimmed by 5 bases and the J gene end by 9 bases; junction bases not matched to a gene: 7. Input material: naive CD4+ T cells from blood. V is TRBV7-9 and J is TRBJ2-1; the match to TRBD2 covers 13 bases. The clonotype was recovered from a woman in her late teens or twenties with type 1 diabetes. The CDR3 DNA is TGTGCCAGCAGCCCAGGGACTAGCGGGACGGGTGAGCAGTTCTTC. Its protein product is CASSPGTSGTGEQFF.